This T cell receptor beta chain is from a study of blood T cell repertoires in COVID-19. Overall study: Cohort 3 donors were reported recovered after two negative PCRs, clearance, or symptom resolution.

The ends were cut back, 0 bases at V and 0 bases at J, with 8 bases in the middle. There are 15 residues in the CDR3. CDR1 GTSNPN and CDR2 SVGIG come from the germline V gene (reference sequence). Authors' methods: It was from reference gene primer amplification that nucleated cell counts were estimated. Sequenced by immunoSEQ multiplex PCR; TCRdb stores in-frame clones only, minus some. The DNA was the basis for D and trimming; V, J and clone size are from that table. The sample holds about 360,000 clones, over 75% seen once. Living in 20 to 30 US areas, the participants were between roughly 18 and 90 years of age. Donors were grouped by their self-reported clinical history.

The specimen was PBMCs or T cells enriched from blood (not recorded which). This receptor was taken from a man aged 40-49 years in a cohort exposed to, infected with or recovered from COVID-19 (not recorded which). The rearrangement links TRBV30 to TRBJ2-2, with D unresolved. CDR3 coding DNA: TGTGCCTGGAGTGTACCAACGGCGAACACCGGGGAGCTGTTTTTT. Encoded protein: CAWSVPTANTGELFF. The whole variable domain, remainder taken from reference TRBV30 and TRBJ2-2, is SQTIHQWPATLVQPVGSPLSLECTVEGTSNPNLYWYRQAAGRGLQLLFYSVGIGQISSEVPQNLSASRPQDRQFILSSKKLLLSDSGFYLCAWSVPTANTGELFFGEGSRLTVL.